This is a list of T cell receptor beta chains from one sample in a study of T cells after somatic rescue of genetic block. Here immunoSEQ multiplex PCR was the method, and the copy in TCRdb shows in-frame clones only, minus some. In the table there are around 8,000 clones, roughly 80% of which are singletons. Material: peripheral blood mononuclear cells (PBMCs). The source of these receptors is a boy aged 5-17 years. The CDR3 runs from the conserved cysteine through the conserved F or W. D genes are given only for firm matches. Only some rows state a clone size, as once, few, many or a class for expanded clones.

v_call: TRBV5-6; d_call: .; clone_size: few; j_call: TRBJ1-2; cdr3_nt: TGTGCCAGCAGCGAGGGACCGGGGATCTTTGGCTACACCTTC; cdr3_aa: CASSEGPGIFGYTF
v_call: TRBV11-2; d_call: .; clone_size: .; j_call: TRBJ1-4; cdr3_nt: TGTGCCAGCAGCTTAGTTTTCGGATCAGCGGGAAAACTGTTTTTT; cdr3_aa: CASSLVFGSAGKLFF
v_call: TRBV9; d_call: .; clone_size: .; j_call: TRBJ2-5; cdr3_nt: TGTGCCAGCAGCGTAGGTGCAACCAGACAAGAGACCCAGTACTTC; cdr3_aa: CASSVGATRQETQYF
v_call: TRBV4-3; d_call: .; clone_size: .; j_call: TRBJ1-2; cdr3_nt: TGCGCCAGCAGCCAAGTCATTGTAGAAGTTAACTATGGCTACACCTTC; cdr3_aa: CASSQVIVEVNYGYTF
v_call: TRBV28; d_call: .; clone_size: .; j_call: TRBJ2-7; cdr3_nt: TGTGCCAGCAGTTTGTGGAGGGTCGAGCAGTACTTC; cdr3_aa: CASSLWRVEQYF
v_call: TRBV10-2; d_call: .; clone_size: .; j_call: TRBJ2-7; cdr3_nt: TGCGCCAGCAGTGTTGGCAGCTCCTACGAGCAGTACTTC; cdr3_aa: CASSVGSSYEQYF
v_call: TRBV7-9; d_call: TRBD1; clone_size: .; j_call: TRBJ1-2; cdr3_nt: TGTGCCAGCAGCTTAGGGAGACAGGGTCGGGGCTATGGCTACACCTTC; cdr3_aa: CASSLGRQGRGYGYTF
v_call: TRBV6-1; d_call: .; clone_size: .; j_call: TRBJ2-7; cdr3_nt: TGTGCCAGCAGTGAAGTCGAAGGGAAGGACGAGTACTTC; cdr3_aa: CASSEVEGKDEYF
v_call: TRBV27; d_call: .; clone_size: .; j_call: TRBJ1-2; cdr3_nt: TGTGCCAGCGGAACTCAACTGGGTAAAGGCTACACCTTC; cdr3_aa: CASGTQLGKGYTF
v_call: TRBV28; d_call: .; clone_size: .; j_call: TRBJ1-1; cdr3_nt: TGTGCCAGCCTTACAGTGAACACTGAAGCTTTCTTT; cdr3_aa: CASLTVNTEAFF
v_call: TRBV28; d_call: TRBD1; clone_size: .; j_call: TRBJ2-1; cdr3_nt: TGTGCCAGCAGTTTCGGGACAGGGAACAATGAGCAGTTCTTC; cdr3_aa: CASSFGTGNNEQFF
v_call: TRBV5-4; d_call: .; clone_size: .; j_call: TRBJ2-1; cdr3_nt: TGTGCCAGCAGCTTTCGCGTTCCTCCCTACAATGAGCAGTTCTTC; cdr3_aa: CASSFRVPPYNEQFF
v_call: TRBV7-2; d_call: TRBD1; clone_size: few; j_call: TRBJ1-2; cdr3_nt: TGTGCCAGCAGCCCCGGACAGGGGTATGGCTACACCTTC; cdr3_aa: CASSPGQGYGYTF
v_call: TRBV5-1; d_call: .; clone_size: .; j_call: TRBJ1-2; cdr3_nt: TGCGCCAGCAGCTTGGCACAGGGCGGGGGCTACACCTTC; cdr3_aa: CASSLAQGGGYTF
v_call: TRBV13; d_call: TRBD1; clone_size: .; j_call: TRBJ1-6; cdr3_nt: TGTGCCAGCAGCTCCGACAGGGCTGATTCACCCCTCCACTTT; cdr3_aa: CASSSDRADSPLHF
v_call: TRBV6-5; d_call: .; clone_size: .; j_call: TRBJ1-5; cdr3_nt: TGTGCCAGCAGTCCCACGTTCCATCAGCCCCAGCATTTT; cdr3_aa: CASSPTFHQPQHF
v_call: TRBV5-4; d_call: .; clone_size: .; j_call: TRBJ2-6; cdr3_nt: TGTGCCAGCAGCCCCCACCACCGTTCCTACTCTGGGGCCAACGTCCTGACTTTC; cdr3_aa: CASSPHHRSYSGANVLTF
v_call: TRBV7-2; d_call: .; clone_size: .; j_call: TRBJ1-3; cdr3_nt: TGTGCCAGCAGCTGGAGAGTCTCTGGAAACACCATATATTTT; cdr3_aa: CASSWRVSGNTIYF
v_call: TRBV7-9; d_call: TRBD2; clone_size: .; j_call: TRBJ2-3; cdr3_nt: TGTGCCAGCAGCTTACTAGCGGGGCGCACAGATACGCAGTATTTT; cdr3_aa: CASSLLAGRTDTQYF
v_call: TRBV5-1; d_call: .; clone_size: .; j_call: TRBJ2-7; cdr3_nt: TGCGCCAGCAGCTTGAAGGGAGACGAGCAGTACTTC; cdr3_aa: CASSLKGDEQYF
v_call: TRBV2; d_call: TRBD1; clone_size: once; j_call: TRBJ1-5; cdr3_nt: TGTGCCAGCATGGACAGGGGCGAACAGCCCCAGCATTTT; cdr3_aa: CASMDRGEQPQHF
v_call: TRBV7-9; d_call: TRBD2; clone_size: .; j_call: TRBJ2-1; cdr3_nt: TGTGCCAGCAGCGAACCCTCTAGCGGGAGAACAGCCTACAATGAGCAGTTCTTC; cdr3_aa: CASSEPSSGRTAYNEQFF
v_call: TRBV5-4; d_call: .; clone_size: .; j_call: TRBJ2-2; cdr3_nt: TGTGCCAGCAGCTTTGGAGACAGCTCTATCGGGGAGCTGTTTTTT; cdr3_aa: CASSFGDSSIGELFF
v_call: TRBV18; d_call: .; clone_size: .; j_call: TRBJ2-5; cdr3_nt: TGTGCCAGCTCATCCAGTTTGGGTGGGGAGACCCAGTACTTC; cdr3_aa: CASSSSLGGETQYF
v_call: TRBV7-2; d_call: .; clone_size: .; j_call: TRBJ2-3; cdr3_nt: TGTGCCAGCACCCAATGGGTACCCCTCGCCGCAGATACGCAGTATTTT; cdr3_aa: CASTQWVPLAADTQYF
v_call: TRBV6-5; d_call: .; clone_size: .; j_call: TRBJ2-5; cdr3_nt: TGTGCCAGCAGAACTAGGGGACACGGGGAGACCCAGTACTTC; cdr3_aa: CASRTRGHGETQYF
v_call: TRBV28; d_call: .; clone_size: .; j_call: TRBJ1-2; cdr3_nt: TGTGCCAGCAGTTCCTTGGGCCCCCAAGGCGATGGCTACACCTTC; cdr3_aa: CASSSLGPQGDGYTF
v_call: TRBV9; d_call: .; clone_size: .; j_call: TRBJ2-2; cdr3_nt: TGTGCCAGCAGCGATCACCGGGGCGCGTTCGCGAACACCGGGGAGCTGTTTTTT; cdr3_aa: CASSDHRGAFANTGELFF
v_call: TRBV7-9; d_call: .; clone_size: .; j_call: TRBJ2-3; cdr3_nt: TGTGCCAGCAGCTCGAACACAGATACGCAGTATTTT; cdr3_aa: CASSSNTDTQYF
v_call: TRBV19; d_call: TRBD1; clone_size: .; j_call: TRBJ2-7; cdr3_nt: TGTGCCAGTAGTCCCCGGGCCGGGACAGGATACTCCTACGAGCAGTACTTC; cdr3_aa: CASSPRAGTGYSYEQYF
v_call: TRBV6-6; d_call: TRBD1; clone_size: .; j_call: TRBJ2-7; cdr3_nt: TGTGCCAGCAGTTACCAGACAGGGACCTACGAGCAGTACTTC; cdr3_aa: CASSYQTGTYEQYF
v_call: TRBV6-6; d_call: .; clone_size: .; j_call: TRBJ2-5; cdr3_nt: TGTGCCAGCAGTTACTCGGATGGGAAGGCGACCCAGTACTTC; cdr3_aa: CASSYSDGKATQYF
v_call: TRBV27; d_call: TRBD2; clone_size: .; j_call: TRBJ2-7; cdr3_nt: TGTGCCAGCGGCCTGACTAGCGGGAGCTCCTACGAGCAGTACTTC; cdr3_aa: CASGLTSGSSYEQYF
v_call: TRBV7-2; d_call: TRBD2; clone_size: .; j_call: TRBJ2-1; cdr3_nt: TGTGCCAGCAGCTTAGTCGGGGGGAGTACGGGCAATGAGCAGTTCTTC; cdr3_aa: CASSLVGGSTGNEQFF
v_call: TRBV29-1; d_call: .; clone_size: .; j_call: TRBJ2-5; cdr3_nt: TGCAGCGTTCTGGTAGCGAGGGAGACCCAGTACTTC; cdr3_aa: CSVLVARETQYF
v_call: TRBV6-5; d_call: .; clone_size: .; j_call: TRBJ2-1; cdr3_nt: TGTGCCAGCAGTTACTCGAACAATGAGCAGTTCTTC; cdr3_aa: CASSYSNNEQFF
v_call: TRBV6-1; d_call: TRBD2; clone_size: .; j_call: TRBJ2-7; cdr3_nt: TGTGCCAGTTGCAGGACTAGCGGTAACTACGAGCAGTACTTC; cdr3_aa: CASCRTSGNYEQYF
v_call: TRBV9; d_call: .; clone_size: .; j_call: TRBJ2-1; cdr3_nt: TGTGCCAGCAGCCAAACATCCGGGACCATCGGCGATGAGCAGTTCTTC; cdr3_aa: CASSQTSGTIGDEQFF
v_call: TRBV6-1; d_call: .; clone_size: .; j_call: TRBJ2-7; cdr3_nt: TGTGCCAGCAGGCCGACAGTTCACGAGCAGTACTTC; cdr3_aa: CASRPTVHEQYF
v_call: TRBV7-2; d_call: TRBD1; clone_size: .; j_call: TRBJ1-2; cdr3_nt: TGTGCCAGCAGCCCCTATGGACAGGGCATATATGGCTACACCTTC; cdr3_aa: CASSPYGQGIYGYTF